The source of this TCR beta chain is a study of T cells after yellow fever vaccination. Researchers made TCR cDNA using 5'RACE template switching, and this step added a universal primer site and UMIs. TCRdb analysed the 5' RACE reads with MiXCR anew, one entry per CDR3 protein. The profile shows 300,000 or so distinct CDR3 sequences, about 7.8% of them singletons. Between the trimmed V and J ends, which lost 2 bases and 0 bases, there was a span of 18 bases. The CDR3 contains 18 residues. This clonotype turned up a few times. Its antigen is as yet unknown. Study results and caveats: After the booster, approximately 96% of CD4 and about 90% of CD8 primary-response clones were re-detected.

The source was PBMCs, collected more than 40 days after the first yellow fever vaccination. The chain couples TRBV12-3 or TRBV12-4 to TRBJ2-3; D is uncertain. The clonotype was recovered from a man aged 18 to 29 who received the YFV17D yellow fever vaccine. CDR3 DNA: TGTGCCAGCAGTTTACGCCCACACCAGGCTACTAGCACAGATACGCAGTATTTT. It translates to CASSLRPHQATSTDTQYF.